Following are 25 T cell receptor beta chains from one sample sequenced in a study of T-cell reconstitution after alpha-beta-depleted transplantation in children. Unique molecular identifiers were incorporated when the TCRbeta library was constructed. Via MiXCR, TCRdb re-called the PCR reads, giving one row per CDR3 protein. The sample holds about 58,000 distinct CDR3 sequences; 44% are singletons and the top ten take roughly 98%. The starting material was PBMCs, mostly from graft donor cells, obtained 360 days after TCRalphabeta/CD19-depleted stem cell transplant. The receptors come from a male patient younger than 18 who had a stem cell transplant for acute lymphoblastic leukemia, so the T cells may come from the graft donor.

The V and J genes are TRBV25-1 and TRBJ2-7, with D possibly matching TRBD2 (6 bases). Trimming took off 3 bases at V and 4 bases at J, with 10 bases between the two ends. The CDR3 spans 13 residues. In germline, CDR1 is MGHDK, CDR2 SYGVNS. CDR3 DNA: TGTGCCAGCAGTGAGCCGGGGGTATACGAGCAGTACTTC. Encoded protein: CASSEPGVYEQYF.

The chain has TRBV12-3 or TRBV12-4 and TRBJ1-2; D not certain. Between the trimmed V and J ends, which lost 5 bases and 5 bases, there was a span of 12 bases. The CDR3 totals 13 residues. The CDR3 DNA sequence: TGTGCCAGCAGTCGAGGCGCGGCGTATGGCTACACCTTC. The encoded protein is CASSRGAAYGYTF.

About this clonotype: As the CDR3 is not closed by the conserved phenylalanine or tryptophan, this likely results from a read error. This chain uses TRBV6-1 with TRBJ1-1; the D gene is possibly TRBD1 (6 bases). This CDR3 spans 13 amino acids. Trimming cost V 6 bases and J 1 base, with 9 bases left between them. From germline, CDR1 is MNHNS and CDR2 SASEGT. The CDR3 protein is CASSLTGNTEAFS. For the CDR3, the DNA is TGTGCCAGCAGCCTGACAGGGAACACTGAAGCTTTCTCT.

V usage is TRBV4-1 and J usage is TRBJ2-5; a weak D match, TRBD2 (6 bases). Looked up from germline, CDR1 is MGHRA and CDR2 is YSYEKL. The CDR3 length is 17 residues. V dropped 2 bases and J dropped 1 base, with 17 bases sitting between them. This chain's CDR3 is CASSQSRDSIPQETQYF. The CDR3 DNA follows: TGCGCCAGCAGCCAAAGCCGGGACTCCATTCCCCAAGAGACCCAGTACTTC.

CDR3 protein: CASSLTMGLAQNEQFF. CDR3 coding DNA: TGTGCCAGCAGCTTAACTATGGGACTAGCTCAAAATGAGCAGTTCTTC. The chain uses TRBV7-3 and TRBJ2-1, with TRBD2 matching 9 bases. After removal of 0 bases from V and 7 bases from J, the junction contained 7 bases not matched to a gene. Per the germline V gene, CDR1 is SGHTA and CDR2 is FQGTGA. The CDR3 contains 16 residues.

The rearrangement uses TRBV4-1 and TRBJ1-1, with D hard to call. The CDR3 runs to 15 residues. With 6 bases removed from V and 4 bases from J, the gap between germline ends came to 18 bases. Germline CDR1 reads MGHRA; CDR2 reads YSYEKL. CDR3 nucleotides: TGCGCCAGCAGAAGTGGCCGACCTGGGTTCACTGAAGCTTTCTTT. Translating it yields CASRSGRPGFTEAFF.

The V gene is TRBV16, the J gene TRBJ1-1; D is unclear. Germline V gives CDR1 KGHSY, CDR2 FQNENV. The CDR3 is made up of 12 amino acids. Trimming took 3 bases from V and 5 from J, leaving 7 bases between them. CDR3 amino acids: CASSHRGTEAFF. CDR3 nucleotides: TGTGCCAGCAGCCACCGAGGAACTGAAGCTTTCTTT.

V usage is TRBV4-3 and J usage is TRBJ1-3; no clear D gene. The ends were cut back, 0 bases at V and 2 bases at J, with 11 bases in the middle. Germline values: CDR1 LGHNA, CDR2 YSLEER. This CDR3 contains 16 residues. Written as DNA, the CDR3 is TGCGCCAGCAGCCAAGATACGGGGAGTACTGGAAACACCATATATTTT. Its protein product is CASSQDTGSTGNTIYF.

This sequence joins TRBV15 and TRBJ1-3; D ambiguous. This CDR3 spans 15 amino acids. Trimming left V 1 base short and J 0 bases short, with 7 bases between. Germline assignment: CDR1 LNHNV and CDR2 YYDKDF (reference sequence). This CDR3 reads CATSRVVGSGNTIYF. The CDR3 region has the DNA TGTGCCACCAGCAGAGTGGTCGGCTCTGGAAACACCATATATTTT.

This clonotype was seen only a few times. The chain links TRBV12-3 or TRBV12-4 to TRBJ2-2, with 9 bases fitting TRBD2. This CDR3 has 16 amino acids. Losses at the gene ends were 5 bases for V and 6 bases for J; bases not matched to a gene: 10. The CDR3: CASSQREEQRAGELFF. CDR3 nucleotide sequence: TGTGCCAGCAGTCAGCGGGAGGAACAAAGGGCCGGGGAGCTGTTTTTT.

The chain couples TRBV20-1 to TRBJ1-1; no definite D call. The germline V and J ends were trimmed by 1 base and 0 bases, with 15 bases remaining between them. From germline, CDR1 is DFQATT and CDR2 SNEGSKA (reference sequence). The CDR3 extends over 16 amino acids. CDR3 sequence reads: CSARGQGQPMNTEAFF. CDR3 coding DNA: TGCAGTGCTAGAGGTCAAGGGCAGCCGATGAACACTGAAGCTTTCTTT.

The J gene is TRBJ2-5, the V gene TRBV25-1; TRBD1 might be the D (6 bases). CDR3 size: 16 residues. Germline CDR1 MGHDK, CDR2 SYGVNS. The germline V and J ends were trimmed by 1 base and 3 bases, with 15 bases remaining between them. The CDR3 DNA follows: TGTGCCAGCAGTGAATTTTTAGAGACAGGCAAAGAGACCCAGTACTTC. It codes for CASSEFLETGKETQYF.

The rearrangement uses TRBV5-1 and TRBJ2-1; perhaps D is TRBD1 or TRBD2 (6 bases each). The ends were cut back, 3 bases at V and 10 bases at J, with 17 bases in the middle. Looked up from germline, CDR1 is SGHRS and CDR2 is YFSETQ. The length of the CDR3 is 14 residues. CDR3 region: CASSYERRGLEQFF. Written as DNA, the CDR3 is TGCGCCAGCAGCTATGAGCGGAGGGGGTTAGAGCAGTTCTTC.

This clonotype was seen repeatedly, ten times or more. This rearrangement joins TRBV5-6 to TRBJ2-3, with TRBD1 as a possible D gene (7 bases). CDR1 SGHDT and CDR2 YYEEEE come from the germline V gene. This CDR3 spans 15 amino acids. V lost 4 bases, J lost 1 base, and 13 bases lay in between. The CDR3 bases are TGTGCCAGCAGCCGACAGGGAGGAGGCACAGATACGCAGTATTTT. It translates to CASSRQGGGTDTQYF. Combining the CDR3 with reference TRBV5-6 and TRBJ2-3 gives the whole variable domain DAGVTQSPTHLIKTRGQQVTLRCSPKSGHDTVSWYQQALGQGPQFIFQYYEEEERQRGNFPDRFSGHQFPNYSSELNVNALLLGDSALYLCASSRQGGGTDTQYFGPGTRLTVL.

The V and J genes are TRBV4-3 and TRBJ2-1; 8 bases align to TRBD2. The germline gives CDR1 LGHNA, CDR2 YSLEER. The CDR3 is 15 residues long. The V gene end was trimmed by 6 bases and the J gene end by 4 bases; junction bases not matched to a gene: 8. CDR3 loop: CASSHGTSSYNEQFF. The CDR3 bases are TGCGCCAGCAGTCACGGGACTAGTAGTTACAATGAGCAGTTCTTC.

V is TRBV4-3 and J is TRBJ2-1, with 7 bases lining up with TRBD1. CDR1 and CDR2 (germline): LGHNA, YSLEER. V lost 2 bases, J lost 5 bases, and 15 bases stayed unmatched. The CDR3 totals 18 residues. The CDR3 DNA follows: TGCGCCAGCAGCCAACAAATACTCCGGGACAGAGCTAACAATGAGCAGTTCTTC. It encodes CASSQQILRDRANNEQFF.

The chain employs TRBV9 and TRBJ1-2; no definite D call. Germline loops: CDR1 SGDLS, CDR2 YYNGEE. The CDR3 covers 13 residues. V was trimmed by 3 bases and J by 3 bases, leaving 9 bases between them. The chain's CDR3 is CASSEAGDYGYTF. In nucleotides, the CDR3 is TGTGCCAGCAGCGAAGCAGGAGACTATGGCTACACCTTC.

The chain has TRBV28 and TRBJ1-5; possibly TRBD1 for D (6 bases). Germline V CDR1 and CDR2: MDHEN, SYDVKM. Trimming left V 8 bases short and J 2 bases short, with 10 bases between. This CDR3 contains 13 residues. The CDR3 protein is CASGRGGNQPQHF. DNA for the CDR3: TGTGCCAGCGGCAGGGGTGGCAATCAGCCCCAGCATTTT. The whole variable domain, remainder taken from reference TRBV28 and TRBJ1-5, is DVKVTQSSRYLVKRTGEKVFLECVQDMDHENMFWYRQDPGLGLRLIYFSYDVKMKEKGDIPEGYSVSREKKERFSLILESASTNQTSMYLCASGRGGNQPQHFGDGTRLSIL.

The chain is built from TRBV29-1 and TRBJ2-1; D uncertain. The germline CDR1 and CDR2 sequences are SQVTM and ANQGSEA. The CDR3 extends over 9 amino acids. Deletions cut 4 bases from V and 10 bases from J, with 5 bases between. The DNA of the CDR3 is TGCAGCGTTGCAAAGGAGCAGTTCTTC. Amino acid sequence: CSVAKEQFF.

The sample holds a few counts of this clonotype. The chain combines TRBV12-3 or TRBV12-4 with TRBJ2-1, with a weak D call TRBD2 (7 bases). V was trimmed by 8 bases and J by 7 bases, leaving 21 bases between them. This CDR3 has 15 amino acids. The CDR3 region has the DNA TGTGCCAGCTGGAAAAAGGCGGGGGCTCGAAATGAGCAGTTCTTC. Amino acids: CASWKKAGARNEQFF.

The chain recombines TRBV20-1 with TRBJ2-3, with TRBD1 identical over 7 bases. This CDR3 is built from 16 residues. Per the germline V gene, CDR1 is DFQATT and CDR2 is SNEGSKA (reference sequence). CDR3 protein: CNPPDRARSSTDTQYF. The CDR3 DNA is TGCAACCCCCCAGACAGGGCCCGCTCTAGCACAGATACGCAGTATTTT.

This clonotype has more than one count but fewer than ten. The chain couples TRBV5-1 to TRBJ2-3; either TRBD1 or TRBD2 may fit D (6 bases each). CDR3 length equals 15 residues. Germline CDR1 reads SGHRS; CDR2 reads YFSETQ. Trimming left V 0 bases short and J 2 bases short, with 10 bases between. The CDR3 sequence is CASSLEGGATDTQYF. The CDR3 DNA reads as TGCGCCAGCAGCTTGGAGGGGGGAGCCACAGATACGCAGTATTTT.

The CDR3 DNA sequence: TGTGCCAGCAGTTACCAGGGGCGCTCCTACGAGCAGTACTTC. This translates into CASSYQGRSYEQYF. The rearrangement uses TRBV6-2 or TRBV6-3 and TRBJ2-7; possible D gene TRBD1, 6 bases. This CDR3 is built from 14 residues. CDR1 is MNHEY, CDR2 SVGEGT, per germline. V was shortened by 2 bases and J by 0 bases, with 8 bases between the two germline ends.

The chain is built from TRBV2 and TRBJ2-2, with D tentatively TRBD1 (5 bases). The CDR3 loop spans 14 amino acids. V lost 6 bases, J lost 3 bases, and 11 bases lay in between. Germline lookup yields CDR1 SNHLY and CDR2 FYNNEI. As DNA, the CDR3 is TGTGCCAGCAGGGGGCAGGTAGACACCGGGGAGCTGTTTTTT. Translating gives CASRGQVDTGELFF.

This clonotype was counted only a few times. V usage is TRBV6-5 and J usage is TRBJ1-1, with 10 bases matching TRBD1. J lost 4 bases, V lost 3 bases, and 2 bases had no gene match. The CDR3 runs to 14 residues. CDR1 and CDR2 from the germline V gene are MNHEY and SVGAGI. The CDR3 spells CASSYGQGVTEAFF. The CDR3 bases are TGTGCCAGCAGTTATGGACAGGGGGTCACTGAAGCTTTCTTT.